This T cell receptor (beta chain) was sequenced in a study of T cell repertoires in cytomegalovirus infection. Across the study: It was the public TCR beta signatures that indicated both CMV infection and matching HLA type. Notes on the study in general: The ex vivo response was dominated by HLA-C-restricted CMV-specific TCR beta clonotypes.

This clonotype was picked up one time. Its specificity is unknown. TCRdb reanalysed the reads using MiXCR and keeps one entry per CDR3 protein. The table has 350,000 to 550,000 distinct CDR3 sequences, approximately 32% seen once. The CDR3 runs to 15 residues. The V gene end was trimmed by 2 bases and the J gene end by 2 bases; junction bases not matched to a gene: 5. The chain employs TRBV12-3 or TRBV12-4 and TRBJ1-2; 7 bases align to TRBD1. This sequence originates from a human donor in good health (CMV status not recorded). Some clones in this sample may be carry-over from other donors' samples. Sequenced sample: PBMCs. CDR3: CASSLSARGNYGYTF. The CDR3 DNA is TGTGCCAGCAGTTTAAGCGCCAGGGGGAACTATGGCTACACCTTC.